These 5 T cell receptor beta chains originate from one sample sequenced in a study of T cells in localized non-small cell lung cancer. Some clones are missing from TCRdb's copy, which holds only in-frame ones; the method was immunoSEQ multiplex PCR. This sample carries almost 65,000 clones, 85% to 90% of them seen once, and the ten largest clones take approximately 2%. The sequencing used peripheral blood, collected before any cancer treatment. These receptors all come from a woman aged 40 to 75 with stage I lung adenocarcinoma.

The rearrangement uses TRBV6-1 and TRBJ1-2; 7 nucleotides align to TRBD1. This CDR3 is built from 14 residues. CDR1 is MNHNS, CDR2 SASEGT, per germline. V lost 3 bases, J lost 8 bases, and 9 bases stayed unmatched. The CDR3 sequence is CASSDQQGLGGYTF. Here the CDR3 DNA reads TGTGCCAGCAGTGACCAACAGGGGCTGGGAGGCTACACCTTC.

J is TRBJ2-1 and V is TRBV9; TRBD2 matches at 9 bases. This CDR3 contains 16 residues. V lost 4 bases to trimming and J lost 13 bases; unmatched junction nucleotides: 18. Germline CDR1 SGDLS, CDR2 YYNGEE. The DNA of the CDR3 is TGTGCCAGCAGCTCCCGGGGCGGGGGGGCAGATCAGAGACAGTTCTTC. Protein: CASSSRGGGADQRQFF.

The rearrangement uses TRBV27 and TRBJ1-1; D not resolved. Germline V gives CDR1 MNHEY, CDR2 SMNVEV (reference sequence). The ends were cut back, 2 bases at V and 1 base at J, with 11 bases in the middle. The CDR3 contains 15 residues. This CDR3 reads CASSLKAWENTEAFF. The CDR3 DNA follows: TGTGCCAGCAGTTTAAAGGCGTGGGAGAACACTGAAGCTTTCTTT.

The CDR3 sequence is CASSSHRGKPGNTIYF. CDR3 nucleotides: TGTGCCAGCAGTTCGCACAGGGGGAAGCCTGGAAACACCATATATTTT. The chain links TRBV6-5 to TRBJ1-3; 8 positions match TRBD1. V dropped 4 bases and J dropped 2; count of bases not matched to a gene: 7. CDR3 length: 16 residues. Germline V gives CDR1 MNHEY, CDR2 SVGAGI.

This chain joins TRBV15 and TRBJ1-1; a possible D gene is TRBD1 (5 bases). Trimming pared 3 bases from V and 4 bases from J, leaving 15 bases between. The germline gives CDR1 LNHNV, CDR2 YYDKDF (reference sequence). The CDR3 length is 15 residues. For the CDR3, the DNA is TGTGCCACCAGCAGGTGGGACGGCGGGAGCACTGAAGCTTTCTTT. Residues: CATSRWDGGSTEAFF.